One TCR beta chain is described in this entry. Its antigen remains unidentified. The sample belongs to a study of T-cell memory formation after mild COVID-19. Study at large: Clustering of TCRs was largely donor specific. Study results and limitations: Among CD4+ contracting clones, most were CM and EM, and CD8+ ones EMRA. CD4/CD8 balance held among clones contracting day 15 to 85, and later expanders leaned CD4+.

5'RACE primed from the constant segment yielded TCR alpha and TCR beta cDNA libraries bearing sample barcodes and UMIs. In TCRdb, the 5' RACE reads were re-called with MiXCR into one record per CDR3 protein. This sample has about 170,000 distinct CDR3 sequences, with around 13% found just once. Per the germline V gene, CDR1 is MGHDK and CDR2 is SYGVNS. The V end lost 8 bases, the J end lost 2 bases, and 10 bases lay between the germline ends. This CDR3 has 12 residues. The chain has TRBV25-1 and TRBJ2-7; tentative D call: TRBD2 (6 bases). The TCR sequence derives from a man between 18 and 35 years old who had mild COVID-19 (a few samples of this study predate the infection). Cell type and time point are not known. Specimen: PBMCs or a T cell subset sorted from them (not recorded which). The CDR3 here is CASRDSTYEQYV. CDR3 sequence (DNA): TGTGCCAGCCGGGACTCGACCTACGAGCAGTACGTC.